The clone carrying this TCR beta chain was observed once. V lost 3 bases and J lost 4; bases outside the gene matches: 6. This CDR3 has 15 residues. Germline lookup yields CDR1 SGDLS and CDR2 YYNGEE. TCRdb's copy holds only in-frame clones and misses some; the assay was immunoSEQ multiplex PCR. The data contain under 85,000 clones, 75% to 95% of them singletons. The data stem from a study of technical replicates of blood from several donors. The material sequenced was T cells isolated from PBMCs. The TCR comes from a human donor in good health. Some clones in this sample may be carry-over from other donors' samples. The chain recombines TRBV9 with TRBJ2-2, with 7 bases fitting TRBD1. The CDR3 loop is CASSGRQGVTGELFF. In nucleotides, the CDR3 is TGTGCCAGCAGCGGGAGACAGGGAGTCACCGGGGAGCTGTTTTTT.